This T cell receptor (beta chain) was documented in a study of T cell responses to AZD1222 COVID-19 vaccine. This CDR3 comprises 15 residues. Note on this clone: Antigen unknown.

Study-level results: Donors, mostly white British, included more females; clonal diversity was possibly underestimated. Repertoires were sampled only after the peak T cell response.

TCRdb's copy holds only in-frame clones and misses some; the assay was immunoSEQ multiplex PCR. The data contain more than 140,000 clones, about 91% of them singletons. This TCR was sampled from an adult in good health. The chain joins TRBV21-1 to TRBJ2-1; TRBD2 is taken as the D call from the table, unchecked against the DNA. TRBV21-1 is reported as a pseudogene. Sequencing was performed on peripheral blood, taken on day 0 of AZD1222 vaccination. The CDR3 sequence: CASSTGLAGVYEQFF. The DNA of the CDR3 is TGTGCCAGCAGCACGGGCCTAGCGGGAGTTTATGAGCAGTTCTTC.